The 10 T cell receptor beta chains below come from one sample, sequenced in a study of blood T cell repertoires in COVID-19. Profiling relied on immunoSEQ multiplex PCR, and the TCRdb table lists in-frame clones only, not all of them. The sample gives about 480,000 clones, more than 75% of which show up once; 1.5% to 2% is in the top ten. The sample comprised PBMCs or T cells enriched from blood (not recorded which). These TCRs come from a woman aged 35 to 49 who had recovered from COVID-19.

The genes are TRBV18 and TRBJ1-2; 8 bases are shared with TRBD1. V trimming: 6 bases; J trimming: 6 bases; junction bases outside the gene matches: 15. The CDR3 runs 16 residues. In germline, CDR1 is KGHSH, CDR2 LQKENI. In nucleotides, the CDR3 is TGTGCCAGCTCTCTTGGGGTGGGACAGGCATCTGATGGCTACACCTTC. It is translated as CASSLGVGQASDGYTF.

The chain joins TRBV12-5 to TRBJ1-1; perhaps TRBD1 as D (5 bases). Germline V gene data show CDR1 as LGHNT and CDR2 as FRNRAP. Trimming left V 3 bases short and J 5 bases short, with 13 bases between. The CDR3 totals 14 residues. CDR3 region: CASGLRQGPTEAFF. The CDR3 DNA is TGTGCTAGTGGTTTACGGCAGGGTCCGACTGAAGCTTTCTTT.

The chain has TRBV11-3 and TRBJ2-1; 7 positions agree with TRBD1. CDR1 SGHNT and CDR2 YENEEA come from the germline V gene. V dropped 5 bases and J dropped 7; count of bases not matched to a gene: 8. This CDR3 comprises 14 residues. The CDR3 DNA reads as TGTGCCAGCAGCCCCAGGACAGGTTGGAATGAGCAGTTCTTC. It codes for CASSPRTGWNEQFF.

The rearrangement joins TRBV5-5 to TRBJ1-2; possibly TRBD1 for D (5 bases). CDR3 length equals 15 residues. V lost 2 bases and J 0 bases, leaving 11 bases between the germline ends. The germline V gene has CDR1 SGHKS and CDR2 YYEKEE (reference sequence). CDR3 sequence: CASSFTGSANYGYTF. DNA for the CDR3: TGTGCCAGCAGCTTTACAGGCTCAGCTAACTATGGCTACACCTTC.

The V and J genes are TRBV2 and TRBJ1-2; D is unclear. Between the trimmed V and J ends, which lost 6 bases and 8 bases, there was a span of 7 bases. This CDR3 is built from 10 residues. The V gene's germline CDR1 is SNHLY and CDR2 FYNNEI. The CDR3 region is CASRVAGYTF. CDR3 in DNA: TGTGCCAGCAGGGTAGCGGGCTACACCTTC.

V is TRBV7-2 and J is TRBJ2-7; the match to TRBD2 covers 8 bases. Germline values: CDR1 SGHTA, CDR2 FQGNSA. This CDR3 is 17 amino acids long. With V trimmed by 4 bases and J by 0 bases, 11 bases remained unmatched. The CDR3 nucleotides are TGTGCCAGCAGCTCCACGCGCCCACTAGCGGCCTCCTACGAGCAGTACTTC. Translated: CASSSTRPLAASYEQYF.

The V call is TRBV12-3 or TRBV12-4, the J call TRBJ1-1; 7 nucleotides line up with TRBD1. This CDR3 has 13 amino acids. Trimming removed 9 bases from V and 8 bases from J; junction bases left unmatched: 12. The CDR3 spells CASSQNRGSEAFF. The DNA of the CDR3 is TGTGCCAGTTCACAAAACAGGGGCAGCGAAGCTTTCTTT.

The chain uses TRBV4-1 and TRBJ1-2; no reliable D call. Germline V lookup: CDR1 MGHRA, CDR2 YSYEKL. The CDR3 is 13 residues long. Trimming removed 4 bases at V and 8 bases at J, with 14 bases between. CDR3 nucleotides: TGCGCCAGCAGCCCTGACATACTCCGAGGCTACACCTTC. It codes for CASSPDILRGYTF.

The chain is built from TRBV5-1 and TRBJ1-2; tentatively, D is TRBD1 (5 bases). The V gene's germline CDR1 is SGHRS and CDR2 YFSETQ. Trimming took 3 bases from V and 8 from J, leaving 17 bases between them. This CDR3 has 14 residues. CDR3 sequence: CASSSEGTATGYTF. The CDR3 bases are TGCGCCAGCAGCTCGGAGGGGACGGCGACGGGCTACACCTTC.

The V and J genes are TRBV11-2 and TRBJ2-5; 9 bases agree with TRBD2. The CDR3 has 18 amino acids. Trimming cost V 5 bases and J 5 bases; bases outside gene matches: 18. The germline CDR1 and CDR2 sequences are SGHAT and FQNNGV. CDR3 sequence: CASSTGLARARLGETQYF. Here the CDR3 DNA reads TGTGCCAGCAGCACGGGACTAGCCCGCGCGCGGCTTGGTGAGACCCAGTACTTC.